The present T cell receptor (beta chain) was sequenced within a study of T cell repertoires in cytomegalovirus infection. Across the study: Based on public TCR beta signatures, there were indications of CMV infection and of a matching HLA type. General observations from the study: HLA-C-restricted CMV-specific TCR beta clonotypes were dominant in the ex vivo response. Summed frequency of shared TCR beta families picked out CMV carriers who also had the relevant HLA.

This clonotype showed up many times. Its antigen remains unknown. Germline assignment: CDR1 MNHEY and CDR2 SVGAGI. J lost 0 bases, V lost 2 bases, and 10 bases had no gene match. The CDR3 covers 19 residues. Using its own MiXCR run on the reads, TCRdb lists one record per CDR3 protein. The sample carries about 330,000 distinct CDR3 sequences, more than 8% recorded once. The V call is TRBV6-5, the J call TRBJ1-4, with 9 nucleotides matching TRBD1. Input material: PBMCs. This TCR came from a human donor in good health (CMV status not recorded). Some clones in this sample may be carry-over from other donors' samples. The CDR3 sequence: CASSYRTGGRAATNEKLFF. In DNA, the CDR3 is TGTGCCAGCAGTTACAGAACAGGGGGCAGGGCGGCAACTAATGAAAAACTGTTTTTT.